The 24 T cell receptor beta chains reported below all come from one sample, sequenced in a study of blood T cell repertoires in COVID-19. TCRdb keeps only in-frame clones here, not all; method: immunoSEQ multiplex PCR. This table holds approximately 260,000 clones, 70% to 90% found once. Sequencing was performed on peripheral blood. Receptors were obtained from a woman aged 65 to 85 with acute or convalescent COVID-19.

The V gene is TRBV11-3, the J gene TRBJ1-3; D remains ambiguous. The length of the CDR3 is 13 residues. Trimming removed 2 bases from V and 8 bases from J, with 10 bases in between. Germline V CDR1 and CDR2: SGHNT, YENEEA. This chain's CDR3 is CASSLSYPDTIYF. The DNA of the CDR3 is TGTGCCAGCAGCTTATCGTATCCGGACACCATATATTTT.

This clone showed up just a few times. The chain carries TRBV5-4 and TRBJ1-2; D may be TRBD1 (6 bases). Deletions cut 3 bases from V and 4 bases from J, with 16 bases between. There are 15 residues in the CDR3. Germline values: CDR1 SGHNT, CDR2 YYREEE (reference sequence). Here the CDR3 DNA reads TGTGCCAGCAGCTCGGGGCAGGGACAAGTCTATGGCTACACCTTC. It is translated as CASSSGQGQVYGYTF.

The V and J genes are TRBV5-5 and TRBJ1-4; D perhaps matches TRBD1 (5 bases). Per the germline V gene, CDR1 is SGHKS and CDR2 is YYEKEE (reference sequence). CDR3 length: 14 residues. Trimming removed 5 bases from V and 0 bases from J, with 8 bases in between. CDR3 loop: CASRSGATNEKLFF. In DNA form, the CDR3 reads TGTGCCAGCAGGTCGGGGGCAACTAATGAAAAACTGTTTTTT.

V is TRBV5-1 and J is TRBJ2-3; 8 bases agree with TRBD2. V dropped 4 bases and J dropped 5; count of bases not matched to a gene: 6. There are 14 residues in the CDR3. The germline CDR1 and CDR2 sequences are SGHRS and YFSETQ. CDR3 sequence (DNA): TGCGCCAGCAGCACGGGACTAGAACAAGATACGCAGTATTTT. Its translation is CASSTGLEQDTQYF.

V is TRBV5-4 and J is TRBJ2-2; 10 positions agree with TRBD2. Germline assignment: CDR1 SGHNT and CDR2 YYREEE (reference sequence). V was clipped by 4 bases and J by 7 bases; unmatched bases: 13. CDR3 length: 17 residues. The CDR3 protein is CASSPRESGGANGELFF. CDR3 sequence (DNA): TGTGCCAGCAGCCCCCGAGAGAGCGGGGGGGCAAACGGGGAGCTGTTTTTT.

This clone has just one count. The chain links TRBV18 to TRBJ2-1; 8 nucleotides agree with TRBD1. The CDR3 sequence is 12 residues long. Germline values: CDR1 KGHSH, CDR2 LQKENI. J was trimmed by 8 bases and V by 6 bases; bases with no gene match: 3. The CDR3 is CASSPRGHEQFF. The DNA for the CDR3 is TGTGCCAGCTCGCCCAGGGGGCATGAGCAGTTCTTC.

The chain carries TRBV6-1 and TRBJ2-2, with D uncertain. The CDR3 extends over 17 amino acids. Germline CDR1 and CDR2: MNHNS and SASEGT. The V end lost 0 bases, the J end lost 5 bases, and 16 bases lay between the germline ends. The CDR3 nucleotides read TGTGCCAGCAGTGAAGCGCTCGGGTTAAGCCCTACCGGGGAGCTGTTTTTT. It translates to CASSEALGLSPTGELFF.

V usage is TRBV28 and J usage is TRBJ1-5, with 12 bases matching TRBD1. Germline trimming cut 2 bases from V and 5 bases from J; bases unmatched to any gene: 4. The germline CDR1 and CDR2 sequences are MDHEN and SYDVKM. This CDR3 is built from 16 residues. This CDR3 reads CASSLGTGGRYQPQHF. The CDR3, as DNA: TGTGCCAGCAGTTTAGGGACAGGGGGCCGCTATCAGCCCCAGCATTTT.

The V gene is TRBV5-6, the J gene TRBJ2-7, with TRBD1 matching 9 bases. CDR1 is SGHDT and CDR2 is YYEEEE in the germline V gene. The CDR3 has 14 residues. V lost 2 bases, J lost 3 bases, and 3 bases stayed unmatched. The CDR3, as DNA: TGTGCCAGCAGCTTCGGGGGACAGGGCTACGAGCAGTACTTC. As protein: CASSFGGQGYEQYF.

This rearrangement joins TRBV5-1 to TRBJ2-5, with a tentative D call TRBD2 (6 bases). Germline V gene lookup returns CDR1 SGHRS and CDR2 YFSETQ. CDR3 length: 15 amino acids. The germline V and J ends were trimmed by 4 bases and 4 bases, with 17 bases remaining between them. The CDR3 bases are TGCGCCAGCAGCCCCGGTGGAGGGTCCGGAGAGACCCAGTACTTC. Its protein is CASSPGGGSGETQYF.

This chain joins TRBV7-8 and TRBJ2-5; 9 bases agree with TRBD2. The CDR3 consists of 16 residues. With V trimmed by 5 bases and J by 5 bases, 12 bases remained unmatched. In germline, CDR1 is SGHVS, CDR2 FQNEAQ. The CDR3 DNA reads TGTGCCAGCAGCCGCTTCCGACTAGCGGACCGGGAGACCCAGTACTTC. It translates to CASSRFRLADRETQYF.

The V call is TRBV19, the J call TRBJ1-6, with 7 nucleotides matching TRBD1. Germline-derived CDR1 and CDR2 are LNHDA and SQIVND (reference sequence). The trim removed 6 bases at V and 5 bases at J, leaving 7 bases unmatched. This CDR3 is 15 amino acids long. The CDR3 sequence is CASRDREANNSPLHF. The DNA for the CDR3 is TGTGCCAGTAGAGACAGGGAGGCCAATAATTCACCCCTCCACTTT.

The chain combines TRBV5-4 with TRBJ1-1; 9 nucleotides match TRBD1. The CDR3 is made up of 15 amino acids. The J segment lost 5 bases and the V segment lost 4 bases, leaving 9 bases of the junction unmatched. The germline CDR1 and CDR2 sequences are SGHNT and YYREEE (reference sequence). CDR3 nucleotides: TGTGCCAGCAGCACCCCCCGGACAGGGGAGACTGAAGCTTTCTTT. It is translated as CASSTPRTGETEAFF.

The chain joins TRBV5-4 to TRBJ1-2, with a tentative D call TRBD1 (6 bases). The CDR3 sequence is 16 residues long. The V end lost 3 bases, the J end lost 7 bases, and 22 bases lay between the germline ends. The V gene's germline CDR1 is SGHNT and CDR2 YYREEE (reference sequence). The CDR3, as DNA: TGTGCCAGCAGCTCCCTCGCGCGGGAGGGGGGTAGTGGCTACACCTTC. Amino acids: CASSSLAREGGSGYTF. Using reference TRBV5-4 and TRBJ1-2 for the parts outside the CDR3, the full variable domain is ETGVTQSPTHLIKTRGQQVTLRCSSQSGHNTVSWYQQALGQGPQFIFQYYREEENGRGNFPPRFSGLQFPNYSSELNVNALELDDSALYLCASSSLAREGGSGYTFGSGTRLTVV.

V gene TRBV4-1 combines with J gene TRBJ2-7; a possible D gene is TRBD2 (5 bases). The V end was cut by 1 base, the J end by 1 base, with 8 bases between. The CDR3 extends over 14 amino acids. From germline, CDR1 is MGHRA and CDR2 YSYEKL. CDR3 sequence (DNA): TGCGCCAGCAGCCAAGTCGGGGTTTCCTACGAGCAGTACTTC. Protein: CASSQVGVSYEQYF.

The V and J genes are TRBV5-4 and TRBJ1-6; no clear D. This CDR3 is built from 14 residues. With 2 bases removed from V and 11 bases from J, the gap between germline ends came to 14 bases. Germline V gives CDR1 SGHNT, CDR2 YYREEE (reference sequence). CDR3 sequence reads: CASSFVEGRTPLHF. The CDR3 bases are TGTGCCAGCAGCTTCGTAGAGGGTAGGACACCCCTCCACTTT.

The chain employs TRBV5-1 and TRBJ2-5; TRBD2 might be the D (6 bases). Trimming stripped 4 bases from V and 7 bases from J, with 11 bases between. The CDR3 sequence is 12 residues long. Germline loops: CDR1 SGHRS, CDR2 YFSETQ. The CDR3 here is CASSVDGGTQYF. For the CDR3, the DNA is TGCGCCAGCAGCGTGGACGGGGGGACCCAGTACTTC.

The rearrangement uses TRBV23-1 and TRBJ1-1; TRBD1 matches 7 bases. TRBV23-1 is labeled an ORF, and its function is uncertain. After removal of 9 bases from V and 3 bases from J, the junction contained 7 bases not matched to a gene. The CDR3 runs 13 residues. As DNA, the CDR3 is TGCGCCAGTACAGGGGCAACCTACACTGAAGCTTTCTTT. This codes for CASTGATYTEAFF.

The rearrangement links TRBV5-1 to TRBJ2-6, with D possibly being TRBD1 (5 bases). V lost 6 bases to trimming and J lost 0 bases, with 7 bases between them. Germline V gene sequence: CDR1 SGHRS, CDR2 YFSETQ. The CDR3 loop spans 14 amino acids. In DNA form, the CDR3 reads TGCGCCAGCACAGACAGCTCTGGGGCCAACGTCCTGACTTTC. It yields the protein CASTDSSGANVLTF.

The V gene is TRBV6-5, the J gene TRBJ1-1; 7 bases match TRBD1. V shed 5 bases and J 5 bases; nucleotides not matched to a gene: 8. This CDR3 contains 14 residues. Germline CDR1 reads MNHEY; CDR2 reads SVGAGI. Here the CDR3 DNA reads TGTGCCAGCAGTCCGGACAGGTTGGGGACTGAAGCTTTCTTT. Its protein product is CASSPDRLGTEAFF.

The chain recombines TRBV11-2 with TRBJ1-2; D unresolved. Germline V gives CDR1 SGHAT, CDR2 FQNNGV. The CDR3 length is 14 residues. V dropped 1 base and J dropped 4 bases, with 10 bases sitting between them. In nucleotides, the CDR3 is TGTGCCAGCAGCTTAGGAGGCGGGATCTATGGCTACACCTTC. Its translation: CASSLGGGIYGYTF.

This clone was seen only once. The chain has TRBV12-3 or TRBV12-4 and TRBJ1-2; possibly TRBD1 for D (6 bases). V was pared by 5 bases and J by 8 bases, with 15 bases between. CDR3 length: 13 residues. This CDR3 is CASSNAYRAGYTF. The DNA of the CDR3 is TGTGCCAGCAGTAACGCCTACAGGGCCGGCTACACCTTC.

The chain employs TRBV20-1 and TRBJ2-7, with D uncertain. This CDR3 spans 11 amino acids. The V gene lost 3 bases and the J gene lost 6 bases, with 9 bases spanning the gap. CDR1 is DFQATT, CDR2 SNEGSKA, per germline (reference sequence). The CDR3 loop is CSASAGIEQYF. CDR3 in DNA: TGCAGTGCTAGCGCAGGTATCGAGCAGTACTTC.

The chain couples TRBV7-6 to TRBJ1-2; 10 nucleotides match TRBD1. The CDR3 extends over 15 amino acids. V was clipped by 2 bases and J by 9 bases; unmatched bases: 9. Germline assignment: CDR1 SGHVS and CDR2 FNYEAQ. The CDR3 sequence: CASSLYAGTGARYTF. CDR3 DNA sequence: TGTGCCAGCAGCTTATATGCCGGGACAGGGGCCCGCTACACCTTC.